The 10 T cell receptor beta chains given below trace back to one sample, sequenced in a study of patients and donors after allogeneic stem cell transplantation. TCRdb analysed the RT-PCR reads with MiXCR anew, one entry per CDR3 protein. Of some 960,000 distinct CDR3 sequences listed, around 17% are singletons. Sequencing was done on a sample of blood, either unsorted or a sorted T cell fraction (not recorded which). Receptor source: a human donor who was either an allogeneic HSCT recipient or a stem cell or donor lymphocyte infusion donor (not recorded which). It is not recorded whose cells these are; they may come from a transplant donor.

The chain combines TRBV6-2 or TRBV6-3 with TRBJ2-5; a weak D match, TRBD2 (6 bases). CDR3 length: 12 residues. Germline CDR1 MNHEY, CDR2 SVGEGT. Trimming took off 6 bases at V and 9 bases at J, with 14 bases between the two ends. The CDR3 reads CASRGLAGAQYF. The CDR3 DNA reads as TGTGCCAGCAGGGGACTGGCCGGAGCCCAGTACTTC.

The CDR3 spells CASSGDSGGAEQYF. The CDR3 coding sequence is TGTGCCAGCAGCGGGGATAGCGGGGGGGCCGAGCAGTACTTC. This chain links TRBV9 with TRBJ2-7; 11 nucleotides agree with TRBD2. This CDR3 has 14 amino acids. V lost 3 bases to trimming and J lost 6 bases; unmatched junction nucleotides: 5. The germline gives CDR1 SGDLS, CDR2 YYNGEE.

This clonotype appeared a few times. The CDR3, as DNA: TGTGCCAGCAGTGAAGCGGTAGGGGGTAGCACAGATACGCAGTATTTT. It specifies CASSEAVGGSTDTQYF. V is TRBV6-1 and J is TRBJ2-3, with TRBD1 as a possible D gene (6 bases). V shed 0 bases and J shed 0 bases, with 10 bases lying between them. The V gene's germline CDR1 is MNHNS and CDR2 SASEGT. CDR3 size: 16 residues.

This clonotype was seen a few times. The chain uses TRBV7-9 and TRBJ2-7; weak D call: TRBD2 (5 bases). The CDR3 spans 14 residues. V was shortened by 1 base and J by 6 bases, with 13 bases between the two germline ends. In germline, CDR1 is SEHNR, CDR2 FQNEAQ (reference sequence). The CDR3 DNA reads TGTGCCAGCAGCTTAGACTCCTCTAGCTCCGAGCAGTACTTC. Its protein product is CASSLDSSSSEQYF.

The sample holds many counts of this clonotype. The V call is TRBV9, the J call TRBJ1-1; D not resolved. Trimming took off 0 bases at V and 1 base at J, with 4 bases between the two ends. The germline gives CDR1 SGDLS, CDR2 YYNGEE. The CDR3 is 13 amino acids. This CDR3 reads CASSVGANTEAFF. CDR3 sequence (DNA): TGTGCCAGCAGCGTAGGGGCGAACACTGAAGCTTTCTTT.

CDR3 DNA sequence: TGCGCCAGCAGCCAAGCTACCGGGACTAGCGGGAGACGAAGCACAGATACGCAGTATTTT. Its protein product is CASSQATGTSGRRSTDTQYF. This sequence joins TRBV4-3 and TRBJ2-3, with 14 bases identical to TRBD2. Germline V gene lookup returns CDR1 LGHNA and CDR2 YSLEER. This CDR3 comprises 20 residues. V lost 1 base, J lost 0 bases, and 9 bases stayed unmatched.

The rearrangement joins TRBV6-6 to TRBJ2-5, with TRBD1 matching 8 bases. The germline CDR1 and CDR2 sequences are MNHNY and SVGAGI (reference sequence). J gave up 8 bases and V 6 bases, and 5 bases lay outside the gene matches. This CDR3 has 12 amino acids. The CDR3 bases are TGTGCCAGCAGCGGACAGGGTTTCACCCAGTACTTC. This codes for CASSGQGFTQYF.

The chain is built from TRBV12-5 and TRBJ2-1, with D possibly TRBD2 on 5 matching bases. The CDR3 is made up of 15 amino acids. The germline V and J ends were trimmed by 5 bases and 5 bases, with 16 bases remaining between them. Germline V CDR1 and CDR2: LGHNT, FRNRAP. CDR3 in DNA: TGTGCTAGTGGTAGGGTCTCGGGGTTCCACAATGAGCAGTTCTTC. This codes for CASGRVSGFHNEQFF.

The chain links TRBV29-1 to TRBJ1-5; D is ambiguous. CDR1 is SQVTM and CDR2 is ANQGSEA in the germline V gene. V was cut by 0 bases and J by 12 bases, with 12 bases left in between. The CDR3 length is 12 residues. CDR3 DNA sequence: TGCAGCGTTGAAGATTCAGAGGATCACCAGCATTTT. Translating gives CSVEDSEDHQHF.

This clonotype was counted between two and nine times. The chain has TRBV9 and TRBJ2-2, with 9 bases that match TRBD1. The CDR3 is made up of 17 amino acids. The V segment lost 1 base and the J segment 3 bases; nucleotides outside the gene matches: 7. CDR1 and CDR2 (germline): SGDLS, YYNGEE. CDR3 residues: CASSVSGTGWYTGELFF. In nucleotides, the CDR3 is TGTGCCAGCAGCGTATCCGGGACAGGGTGGTACACCGGGGAGCTGTTTTTT.